This TCR beta chain was profiled in a study of blood T cell repertoires in COVID-19. At the level of the study: Donors in the United States, Italy and Spain gave samples during acute or convalescent COVID-19.

The CDR3 covers 16 residues. Germline values: CDR1 MGHRA, CDR2 YSYEKL. The V segment lost 4 bases and the J segment 6 bases; nucleotides outside the gene matches: 8. Original methodology: Reference gene primer amplification in the assay estimated nucleated cell counts. The assay was immunoSEQ multiplex PCR, and TCRdb's table has in-frame clones only and misses some. Clone size and the V and J calls come from that table; the DNA yielded D and trimming. The sample carries 150,000 to 200,000 clones, roughly 86% recorded once. The sample comprised peripheral blood. The V gene is TRBV4-1, the J gene TRBJ2-5; TRBD2 matches at 13 bases. This TCR was sampled from a woman in her forties or fifties with acute or convalescent COVID-19. CDR3 DNA sequence: TGCGCCAGCAGCCCTGGACTAGCGGGAGCCGTGAAGACCCAGTACTTC. Encoded protein: CASSPGLAGAVKTQYF.